One sample yielded the 6 T cell receptor beta chains listed below, sequenced in a study of CD8+CD57+ T cells in acquired aplastic anemia. TCR beta VDJ and CDR3 were profiled, and genomic DNA was the template. TCRdb re-derived calls from the reads in MiXCR, one entry per CDR3 protein. The data show a few hundred thousand distinct CDR3 sequences, with 55% to 75% seen just once and around 4% held by the top ten. Sequences were obtained from sorted CD4+, CD8+, or CD8+CD57+ T cells (not recorded which) from PBMCs. These TCRs come from a human donor in good health, serving as a control.

Comments on this clonotype: The conserved final phenylalanine or tryptophan is absent from the CDR3, which likely points to a read error. The DNA is omitted, as the CDR3 cannot be located on it reliably, and the CDR3 follows TCRdb's listing. The chain employs TRBV7-3 and TRBJ1-2. The CDR3 adds up to 13 amino acids, both ends counted. Germline lookup yields CDR1 SGHTA and CDR2 FQGTGA. CDR3 region: CASSQESGCTDTQ.

Points on this clonotype: The junction departs from the called germline gene at one end, perhaps through a read error. V and J are TRBV9 and TRBJ1-5; 7 bases align to TRBD1. There are 15 residues in the CDR3. CDR1 and CDR2 (germline): SGDLS, YYNGEE. The CDR3 loop is CASSHAGGRNPPQHF. For the CDR3, the DNA is TGTGCCAGCAGTCATGCAGGGGGGAGGAATCCGCCCCAGCATTTT. The whole variable domain, remainder taken from reference TRBV9 and TRBJ1-5, is DSGVTQTPKHLITATGQRVTLRCSPRSGDLSVYWYQQSLDQGLQFLIQYYNGEERAKGNILERFSAQQFPDLHSELNLSSLELGDSALYFCASSHAGGRNPPQHFGDGTRLSIL.

This clonotype was counted ten times or more. The chain carries TRBV6-2 or TRBV6-3 and TRBJ1-6; D unclear. Germline CDR1 is MNHEY and CDR2 is SVGEGT. Deletions cut 3 bases from V and 12 bases from J, with 18 bases between. This CDR3 contains 15 residues. The CDR3 region is CASSYSAPSWRPLHF. CDR3 bases: TGTGCCAGCAGTTATTCGGCGCCGAGCTGGAGACCCCTCCACTTT.

The sample holds one count of this clonotype. The chain couples TRBV7-8 to TRBJ2-7; the D gene could be TRBD1 or TRBD2 (5 bases each). The CDR3 is made up of 16 amino acids. CDR1 is SGHVS and CDR2 is FQNEAQ in the germline V gene. V was cut by 2 bases and J by 7 bases, with 21 bases left in between. The CDR3 reads CASSLPRDQTPEEQYF. DNA of the CDR3: TGTGCCAGCAGCTTACCCCGGGACCAAACCCCCGAGGAGCAGTACTTC. Full variable domain (outside the CDR3, taken from reference TRBV7-8 and TRBJ2-7): GAGVSQSPRYKVAKRGQDVALRCDPISGHVSLFWYQQALGQGPEFLTYFQNEAQLDKSGLPSDRFFAERPEGSVSTLKIQRTQQEDSAVYLCASSLPRDQTPEEQYFGPGTRLTVT.

The table lists this clonotype with many counts. The CDR3 DNA follows: TGTGCCAGCACCGAATTTTACGAGCAGTACTTC. Translated, it gives CASTEFYEQYF. The genes are TRBV2 and TRBJ2-7; D remains ambiguous. Per germline, CDR1 SNHLY and CDR2 FYNNEI. Trimming took off 7 bases at V and 4 bases at J, with 8 bases between the two ends. The CDR3 extends over 11 amino acids.

This chain uses TRBV5-6 with TRBJ2-7; D possibly corresponds to TRBD1 (6 bases). The CDR3 sequence is 14 residues long. The V end lost 3 bases, the J end lost 0 bases, and 10 bases lay between the germline ends. Per the germline V gene, CDR1 is SGHDT and CDR2 is YYEEEE. CDR3 in DNA: TGTGCCAGCAGCTACAGGGAGATCTCCTACGAGCAGTACTTC. It translates to CASSYREISYEQYF.